Presented here are 9 T cell receptor beta chains from one specimen sequenced in a study of T cells after yellow fever vaccination. TCRdb re-called the 5' RACE reads through MiXCR, storing one row per CDR3 protein. The table shows around 340,000 distinct CDR3 sequences, with around 13% occurring only once. The sample consisted of CD4+ T cells sorted from PBMCs, taken 15 days after the yellow fever booster vaccination. These receptors all stem from a man aged 18 to 30 who received the YFV17D yellow fever vaccine.

The sample holds many counts of this clonotype. V is TRBV29-1 and J is TRBJ1-2, with D possibly TRBD1 on 5 matching bases. Trimming cost V 2 bases and J 13 bases, with 20 bases left between them. Germline V gives CDR1 SQVTM, CDR2 ANQGSEA. The CDR3 extends over 13 amino acids. The CDR3 region has the DNA TGCAGCGTTGAAATAGGGGCAGGAGGGGTTCGCACCTTC. It encodes CSVEIGAGGVRTF.

The chain links TRBV12-3 or TRBV12-4 to TRBJ1-1, with TRBD1 matching over 7 bases. The length of the CDR3 is 14 residues. Losses at the gene ends were 6 bases for V and 1 base for J; bases not matched to a gene: 5. CDR3 coding DNA: TGTGCCAGCAGCGGGACAGTGAGGAACACTGAAGCTTTCTTT. Its protein is CASSGTVRNTEAFF.

This clonotype was recorded at least ten times. The chain has TRBV7-3 and TRBJ2-1, with TRBD2 matching over 9 bases. Germline values: CDR1 SGHTA, CDR2 FQGTGA. V lost 4 bases, J lost 5 bases, and 12 bases stayed unmatched. The CDR3 has 17 residues. CDR3 sequence reads: CASSYNGRASGDNEQFF. The CDR3 region has the DNA TGTGCCAGCAGCTATAATGGAAGGGCTAGCGGGGACAATGAGCAGTTCTTC.

This chain links TRBV6-6 with TRBJ2-7, with D possibly matching TRBD1 (5 bases). Germline CDR1 and CDR2: MNHNY and SVGAGI (reference sequence). V lost 0 bases to trimming and J lost 6 bases, with 12 bases between them. CDR3 length: 14 residues. For the CDR3, the DNA is TGTGCCAGCAGTTACTCTCAGGGCCCGGGCGAGCAGTACGTC. It yields the protein CASSYSQGPGEQYV.

The chain uses TRBV18 and TRBJ1-5; D call uncertain. Looked up from germline, CDR1 is KGHSH and CDR2 is LQKENI. V was shortened by 0 bases and J by 2 bases, with 11 bases between the two germline ends. CDR3 length: 16 residues. CDR3 nucleotide sequence: TGTGCCAGCTCACCACCGCTCGCGGGCGGCAATCAGCCCCAGCATTTT. It codes for CASSPPLAGGNQPQHF.

In its sample, this clonotype was seen a few times. The rearrangement joins TRBV3-1 to TRBJ2-7; 13 bases line up with TRBD2. Germline CDR1 and CDR2: LGHDT and YNNKEL (reference sequence). Trimming cost V 4 bases and J 6 bases; bases outside gene matches: 9. This CDR3 comprises 16 residues. The CDR3 loop is CASSPTTSGGAREQYV. The CDR3, as DNA: TGTGCCAGCAGCCCTACTACTAGCGGGGGGGCTCGCGAGCAGTACGTC.

The V gene is TRBV12-3 or TRBV12-4, the J gene TRBJ2-7; 7 bases match TRBD2. The CDR3 is 15 amino acids. After removal of 6 bases from V and 2 bases from J, the junction contained 10 bases not matched to a gene. The CDR3 DNA reads TGTGCCAGCAGGGGGGGAGGGGCCTCAACCTACGAGCAGTACTTC. Its protein is CASRGGGASTYEQYF.

In this sample, this clonotype turned up a few times. This chain uses TRBV6-2 or TRBV6-3 with TRBJ2-6; D ambiguous. Between the trimmed V and J ends, which lost 7 bases and 2 bases, there was a span of 6 bases. There are 13 residues in the CDR3. Germline V lookup: CDR1 MNHEY, CDR2 SVGEGT. The CDR3 bases are TGTGCCAGCAACACCCCTGGGGCCAACGTCCTGACTTTC. As protein: CASNTPGANVLTF.

The sample holds a few counts of this clonotype. The chain employs TRBV4-2 and TRBJ2-2; 7 nucleotides align to TRBD2. Looked up from germline, CDR1 is LGHNA and CDR2 is YNFKEQ. The CDR3 is 15 residues long. The J segment lost 2 bases and the V segment lost 3 bases, leaving 3 bases of the junction unmatched. The CDR3 nucleotides read TGTGCCAGCAGCCAGAGAGCGGGAAACACCGGGGAGCTGTTTTTT. This gives the protein CASSQRAGNTGELFF.